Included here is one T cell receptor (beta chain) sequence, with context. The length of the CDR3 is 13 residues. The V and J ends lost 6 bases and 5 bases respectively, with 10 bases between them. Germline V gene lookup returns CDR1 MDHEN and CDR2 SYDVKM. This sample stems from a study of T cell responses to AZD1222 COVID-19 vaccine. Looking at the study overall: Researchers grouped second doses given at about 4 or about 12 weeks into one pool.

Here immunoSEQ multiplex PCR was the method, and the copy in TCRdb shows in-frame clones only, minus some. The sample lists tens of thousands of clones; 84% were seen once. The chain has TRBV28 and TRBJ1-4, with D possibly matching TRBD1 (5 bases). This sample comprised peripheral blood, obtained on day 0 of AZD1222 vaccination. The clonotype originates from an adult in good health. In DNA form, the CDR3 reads TGTGCCAGCAGGGGGGGAGTGAATGAAAAACTGTTTTTT. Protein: CASRGGVNEKLFF.